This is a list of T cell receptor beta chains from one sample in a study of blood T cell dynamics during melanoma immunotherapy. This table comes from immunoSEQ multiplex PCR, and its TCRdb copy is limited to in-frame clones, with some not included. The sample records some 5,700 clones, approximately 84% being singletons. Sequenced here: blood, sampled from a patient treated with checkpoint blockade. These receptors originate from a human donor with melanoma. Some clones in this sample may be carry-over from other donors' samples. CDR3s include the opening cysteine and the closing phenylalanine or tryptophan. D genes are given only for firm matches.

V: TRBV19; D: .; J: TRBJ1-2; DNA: TGTGCCAGTACCCAGGAGAGCTATGGCTACACCTTC; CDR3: CASTQESYGYTF
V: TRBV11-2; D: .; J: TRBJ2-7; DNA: TGTGCCAGCAGCGTCGATTCGGACAGCGGGAATTACGAGCAGTACTTC; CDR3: CASSVDSDSGNYEQYF
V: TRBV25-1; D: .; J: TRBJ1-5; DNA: TGTGCCAGCAGTGCGGGGCCTAATCAGCCCCAGCATTTT; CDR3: CASSAGPNQPQHF
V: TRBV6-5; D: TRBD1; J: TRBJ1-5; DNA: TGTGCCAGCAGTCAGGGACAGGGGTTCACTCAGCCCCAGCATTTT; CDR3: CASSQGQGFTQPQHF
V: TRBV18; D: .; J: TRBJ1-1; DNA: TGTGCCAGCTCGGATAGCGGACAGCCGAACACTGAAGCTTTCTTT; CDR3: CASSDSGQPNTEAFF
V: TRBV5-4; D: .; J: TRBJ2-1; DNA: TGTGCCAGCAGCGGTGGCGCGGGGGACAGGCCGTTCTTC; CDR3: CASSGGAGDRPFF
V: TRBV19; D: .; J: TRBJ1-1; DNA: TGTGCCAGTAGTGCACAGGTGAACACTGAAGCTTTCTTT; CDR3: CASSAQVNTEAFF
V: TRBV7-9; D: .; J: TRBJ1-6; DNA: TGTGCCAGCAGCCCATCCAATTCACCCCTCCACTTT; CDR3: CASSPSNSPLHF
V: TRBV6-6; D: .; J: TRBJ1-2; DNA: TGTGCCAGCATTCATGGTAGCCACTCAGGGAATGATGGCTACACCTTC; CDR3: CASIHGSHSGNDGYTF
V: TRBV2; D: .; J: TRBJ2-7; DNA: TGTGCCAGCAGCCGGGGAGTTTACGAGCAGTACTTC; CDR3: CASSRGVYEQYF
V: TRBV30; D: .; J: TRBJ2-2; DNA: TGTGCCTGGAATCGGGGTTCGGGCACCGGGGAGCTGTTTTTT; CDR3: CAWNRGSGTGELFF